The 2 T cell receptor beta chains given below trace back to one sample, sequenced in a study of CD8 T cells in ankylosing spondylitis. Study-wide results and limits: A motif of roughly eight highly homologous TCR beta variants was seen as apparently characteristic of ankylosing spondylitis blood.

Via MiXCR, TCRdb re-called the 5' RACE reads, giving one row per CDR3 protein. The sample carries some 700,000 distinct CDR3 sequences, around a fifth recorded once. Their target antigens are unknown. Sequenced material: blood, either unsorted or a sorted T cell fraction (not recorded which). Receptor source: a male donor with ankylosing spondylitis.

The rearrangement links TRBV5-1 to TRBJ2-6; possibly TRBD2 for D (6 bases). The germline gives CDR1 SGHRS, CDR2 YFSETQ. The CDR3 contains 15 residues. V was pared by 4 bases and J by 0 bases, with 8 bases between. DNA for the CDR3: TGCGCCAGCAGCGCGGGGAGCTCTGGGGCCAACGTCCTGACTTTC. This encodes CASSAGSSGANVLTF.

This clonotype has more than one count but fewer than ten. This chain connects TRBV3-1 to TRBJ2-1; TRBD2 aligns across 7 bases. Germline V gives CDR1 LGHDT, CDR2 YNNKEL (reference sequence). Trimming took 4 bases from V and 7 from J; bases not matched to a gene: 16. The CDR3 consists of 17 residues. The CDR3 reads CASSPWGMGGSRNEQFF. The CDR3 bases are TGTGCCAGCAGCCCTTGGGGGATGGGCGGGAGCCGAAATGAGCAGTTCTTC.